The 5 T cell receptor beta chains in this list originate from one sample, sequenced in a study of blood T cells in healthy people across ages. Alongside a J-beta primer mix, a sample-barcoded 5' primer served in a second PCR lasting about 7 to 12 cycles. MiXCR, applied by TCRdb to the 5' RACE reads, yields one record per CDR3 protein. The repertoire holds 1,300,000 or so distinct CDR3 sequences, with around 59% as singletons. The sequencing input was blood. The receptors were sampled from a man younger than 35 in good health.

In this sample, this clonotype turned up once. This sequence joins TRBV27 and TRBJ1-2, with D possibly matching TRBD1 (5 bases). Germline V gene lookup returns CDR1 MNHEY and CDR2 SMNVEV (reference sequence). The CDR3 runs 14 residues. V shed 5 bases and J shed 0 bases, with 10 bases lying between them. CDR3 loop: CASSVRGTNYGYTF. As DNA, the CDR3 is TGTGCCAGCAGTGTTCGGGGGACTAACTATGGCTACACCTTC.

This clonotype was counted once. The CDR3 reads CASSSYRDSPLHF. In DNA, the CDR3 is TGTGCCAGCAGCTCTTACAGGGATTCACCCCTCCACTTT. The chain combines TRBV7-3 with TRBJ1-6; a weak D match, TRBD1 (6 bases). This CDR3 contains 13 residues. V shed 4 bases and J shed 8 bases, with 9 bases lying between them. Germline CDR1 reads SGHTA; CDR2 reads FQGTGA.

The chain couples TRBV6-5 to TRBJ2-5, with D unclear. The CDR3 has 12 amino acids. Trimming shortened V by 6 bases and J by 11 bases, and 16 bases separated the two germline ends. CDR1 and CDR2 from the germline V gene are MNHEY and SVGAGI. CDR3 amino acids: CASSTPDCRQYF. The DNA of the CDR3 is TGTGCCAGCAGCACCCCAGACTGCCGGCAGTACTTC.

J is TRBJ1-3 and V is TRBV7-9, with 7 bases identical to TRBD1. Germline loops: CDR1 SEHNR, CDR2 FQNEAQ (reference sequence). V shed 5 bases and J 6 bases; nucleotides not matched to a gene: 13. The CDR3 runs to 16 residues. CDR3 nucleotide sequence: TGTGCCAGCAGCCCCTCAGGGGGAAGGGGCACAAACACCATATATTTT. Its protein is CASSPSGGRGTNTIYF. The full variable domain, in which reference TRBV7-9 and TRBJ1-3 provide the parts outside the CDR3, is DTGVSQNPRHKITKRGQNVTFRCDPISEHNRLYWYRQTLGQGPEFLTYFQNEAQLEKSRLLSDRFSAERPKGSFSTLEIQRTEQGDSAMYLCASSPSGGRGTNTIYFGEGSWLTVV.

This clonotype was seen only a few times. This rearrangement joins TRBV20-1 to TRBJ2-7; TRBD2 agrees at 10 bases. From germline, CDR1 is DFQATT and CDR2 SNEGSKA (reference sequence). This CDR3 region has 15 residues. J was trimmed by 0 bases and V by 1 base; bases with no gene match: 3. CDR3 protein: CSARGTSGTSYEQYF. CDR3 bases: TGCAGTGCTAGAGGGACTAGCGGTACCTCCTACGAGCAGTACTTC.